Each of the 23 T cell receptor beta chains below was sequenced from the same sample in a study of blood T cell repertoires in COVID-19. Only in-frame clones appear in the TCRdb table, and some are missing; sequencing was by immunoSEQ multiplex PCR. The sample comprises 490,000 or so clones, over 75% of which are singletons, and 1.5% to 2% rests with the top ten. The sample taken for sequencing was PBMCs or T cells enriched from blood (not recorded which). These receptors were collected from a woman in her thirties or forties who had recovered from COVID-19.

J is TRBJ1-1 and V is TRBV3-1 (or the pseudogene TRBV3-2); TRBD1 might be the D (5 bases). The CDR3 covers 13 residues. Germline values: CDR1 LGHDT, CDR2 YNNKEL (reference sequence). Trimming took 1 base from V and 7 from J, leaving 10 bases between them. This CDR3 is CASSQASTVEAFF. CDR3 DNA: TGTGCCAGCAGCCAAGCCTCGACAGTTGAAGCTTTCTTT.

The chain recombines TRBV25-1 with TRBJ2-7; 10 nucleotides match TRBD2. V shed 3 bases and J 4 bases; nucleotides not matched to a gene: 6. CDR1 is MGHDK, CDR2 SYGVNS, per germline. The CDR3 length is 15 residues. CDR3 in DNA: TGTGCCAGCAGTGACGCTAGCGGGAGTCTGTACGAGCAGTACTTC. It yields the protein CASSDASGSLYEQYF.

This chain uses TRBV27 with TRBJ2-1; 8 nucleotides agree with TRBD1. Trimming removed 4 bases from V and 10 bases from J; junction bases left unmatched: 12. The CDR3 covers 15 residues. Germline CDR1 MNHEY, CDR2 SMNVEV (reference sequence). The CDR3 coding sequence is TGTGCCAGCAGTTCGGACAGGGTGAAGCTTTGGGAGCAGTTCTTC. Amino acid sequence: CASSSDRVKLWEQFF.

This rearrangement joins TRBV19 to TRBJ2-3; 11 bases fit TRBD2. The V and J ends lost 2 bases and 2 bases, in that order; junction bases with no gene match: 6. This CDR3 spans 17 amino acids. CDR1 and CDR2 (germline): LNHDA, SQIVND (reference sequence). The CDR3 reads CASSIQGTSGTTDTQYF. The DNA for the CDR3 is TGTGCCAGTAGTATACAAGGGACTAGCGGAACCACAGATACGCAGTATTTT.

The V and J genes are TRBV30 and TRBJ1-4, with 11 bases lining up with TRBD1. J gave up 7 bases and V 5 bases, and 9 bases lay outside the gene matches. Germline CDR1 GTSNPN, CDR2 SVGIG (reference sequence). CDR3 length: 15 amino acids. The chain's CDR3 is CAWLGQGAVSEKLFF. CDR3 in DNA: TGTGCCTGGCTAGGACAGGGGGCTGTGAGTGAAAAACTGTTTTTT. Based on the CDR3 plus reference TRBV30 and TRBJ1-4, the full variable domain is SQTIHQWPATLVQPVGSPLSLECTVEGTSNPNLYWYRQAAGRGLQLLFYSVGIGQISSEVPQNLSASRPQDRQFILSSKKLLLSDSGFYLCAWLGQGAVSEKLFFGSGTQLSVL.

The chain combines TRBV9 with TRBJ2-7; D uncertain. Germline CDR1 is SGDLS and CDR2 is YYNGEE. The V gene lost 7 bases and the J gene lost 6 bases, with 14 bases spanning the gap. This CDR3 region has 12 residues. The DNA of the CDR3 is TGTGCCAGCGGTGGTAGCTCGAGCGAGCAGTACTTC. Amino acid sequence: CASGGSSSEQYF.

The genes are TRBV25-1 and TRBJ2-5; D may be TRBD1 (6 bases). The CDR3 has 14 residues. V was cut by 6 bases and J by 7 bases, with 18 bases left in between. Looked up from germline, CDR1 is MGHDK and CDR2 is SYGVNS. CDR3 nucleotide sequence: TGTGCCAGCAGACCGAAGGGTCTAGGGGGGACCCAGTACTTC. The encoded protein is CASRPKGLGGTQYF.

The chain is built from TRBV3-1 (or the pseudogene TRBV3-2) and TRBJ1-1, with D hard to call. The CDR3 is 13 residues long. Germline CDR1 LGHDT, CDR2 YNNKEL (reference sequence). Deletions cut 1 base from V and 8 bases from J, with 11 bases between. For the CDR3, the DNA is TGTGCCAGCAGCCAAGTCGGGGATCGGGAAGCTTTCTTT. Translation gives CASSQVGDREAFF.

The CDR3 region is CASSQDEDRLTGELFF. DNA for the CDR3: TGCGCCAGCAGCCAAGATGAGGACAGACTAACCGGGGAGCTGTTTTTT. This chain joins TRBV4-3 and TRBJ2-2, with D maybe TRBD1 (6 bases). CDR1 is LGHNA and CDR2 is YSLEER in the germline V gene. V lost 0 bases and J 5 bases, leaving 13 bases between the germline ends. The CDR3 runs 16 residues.

The rearrangement links TRBV9 to TRBJ2-5, with 7 bases lining up with TRBD1. The CDR3 loop spans 14 amino acids. Germline V gene data show CDR1 as SGDLS and CDR2 as YYNGEE. Unmatched junction bases numbered 4, after V lost 2 bases and J lost 3 bases. The CDR3 loop reads CASSVGTDKETQYF. The CDR3 region has the DNA TGTGCCAGCAGCGTGGGGACAGATAAAGAGACCCAGTACTTC.

The V call is TRBV7-2, the J call TRBJ1-5; a possible D gene is TRBD1 (6 bases). From germline, CDR1 is SGHTA and CDR2 FQGNSA. The CDR3 has 14 residues. V was cut by 1 base and J by 8 bases, with 12 bases left in between. The DNA for the CDR3 is TGTGCCAGCAGCTTAGGGACAGCTCGGGAGCCCCAGCATTTT. It is translated as CASSLGTAREPQHF.

The V call is TRBV25-1, the J call TRBJ1-1; D is possibly TRBD1 (5 bases). Trimming cost V 6 bases and J 1 base, with 12 bases left between them. The CDR3 has 14 amino acids. The germline gives CDR1 MGHDK, CDR2 SYGVNS. The CDR3 here is CASRSQDPNTEAFF. DNA for the CDR3: TGTGCCAGCAGATCACAGGACCCGAACACTGAAGCTTTCTTT.

The chain joins TRBV10-1 to TRBJ2-1; TRBD2 aligns across 7 bases. CDR1 and CDR2 from the germline V gene are WNHNN and SYGVQD (reference sequence). V dropped 2 bases and J dropped 9; count of bases not matched to a gene: 4. This CDR3 is built from 13 residues. CDR3 loop: CASSEALAAEQFF. DNA of the CDR3: TGCGCCAGCAGTGAGGCTCTAGCGGCTGAGCAGTTCTTC.

V gene TRBV7-2 combines with J gene TRBJ2-3; maybe TRBD1 (7 bases). V was shortened by 3 bases and J by 4 bases, with 20 bases between the two germline ends. This CDR3 region has 17 residues. Germline V gene sequence: CDR1 SGHTA, CDR2 FQGNSA. CDR3: CASSFRPSQGGPDTQYF. DNA for the CDR3: TGTGCCAGCAGCTTCCGACCCAGTCAGGGGGGTCCAGATACGCAGTATTTT.

With regard to this clone: It may be a read error: a sequence one base away is much more abundant. The sample has other DNA sequences that encode this CDR3 too. The chain combines TRBV11-2 with TRBJ2-2, with D tentatively TRBD2 (5 bases). V was cut by 3 bases and J by 1 base, with 9 bases left in between. CDR3 length: 15 amino acids. Germline V gives CDR1 SGHAT, CDR2 FQNNGV. The CDR3 DNA sequence: TGTGCCAGCAGCTTGACGGGGAAGAACACCGGGGAGCTGTTTTTT. This sequence encodes CASSLTGKNTGELFF.

This chain connects TRBV11-2 to TRBJ2-1; no clear D gene. V lost 0 bases to trimming and J lost 6 bases, with 15 bases between them. The CDR3 contains 16 residues. Germline CDR1 reads SGHAT; CDR2 reads FQNNGV. The CDR3 region is CASSLDWPRNLNEQFF. The CDR3, as DNA: TGTGCCAGCAGCTTAGATTGGCCTAGGAATCTCAATGAGCAGTTCTTC.

This rearrangement joins TRBV5-1 to TRBJ1-1; no reliable D call. This CDR3 has 13 residues. Germline V lookup: CDR1 SGHRS, CDR2 YFSETQ. The V gene lost 4 bases and the J gene lost 5 bases, with 12 bases spanning the gap. The CDR3 here is CASSPSLGTEAFF. The CDR3 region has the DNA TGCGCCAGCAGCCCTAGCCTGGGGACTGAAGCTTTCTTT.

The J gene is TRBJ1-1, the V gene TRBV19; 7 positions agree with TRBD1. This CDR3 is 15 amino acids long. The ends lost 6 bases at V and 1 base at J; junction bases unmatched: 8. The germline V gene encodes CDR1 LNHDA and CDR2 SQIVND (reference sequence). Here the CDR3 reads CASSGPGTANTEAFF. CDR3 nucleotide sequence: TGTGCCAGTAGCGGTCCCGGGACAGCGAACACTGAAGCTTTCTTT.

The chain recombines TRBV12-5 with TRBJ1-1; possible D gene TRBD1, 5 bases. Trimming left V 0 bases short and J 3 bases short, with 17 bases between. Germline loops: CDR1 LGHNT, CDR2 FRNRAP. This CDR3 has 17 amino acids. CDR3 coding DNA: TGTGCTAGTGGTTTGGTAGTTAGGTACCCGGGGGACACTGAAGCTTTCTTT. It yields the protein CASGLVVRYPGDTEAFF.

The V call is TRBV27, the J call TRBJ1-2; D call uncertain. The CDR3 length is 11 residues. Trimming removed 2 bases at V and 9 bases at J, with 7 bases between. Germline assignment: CDR1 MNHEY and CDR2 SMNVEV (reference sequence). CDR3 sequence reads: CASSLDGSYTF. CDR3 bases: TGTGCCAGCAGTTTAGACGGGAGCTACACCTTC.

For this clone: Different DNA sequences within this sample yield the same CDR3. The V gene is TRBV10-3, the J gene TRBJ1-5, with D possibly TRBD1 on 5 matching bases. Germline-derived CDR1 and CDR2 are ENHRY and SYGVKD. This CDR3 is built from 15 residues. V gave up 2 bases and J gave up 2 bases, with 10 bases separating them. CDR3 region: CAISEGGGGNQPQHF. The CDR3 DNA sequence: TGTGCCATCAGTGAGGGGGGAGGGGGCAATCAGCCCCAGCATTTT.

The J gene is TRBJ2-7, the V gene TRBV11-2; 11 bases match TRBD2. CDR1 and CDR2 from the germline V gene are SGHAT and FQNNGV. The CDR3 is made up of 14 amino acids. With V trimmed by 4 bases and J by 7 bases, 6 bases remained unmatched. CDR3 DNA: TGTGCCAGCAGCTCGACTAGCGGGGAAGGGGAGCAGTACTTC. Encoded protein: CASSSTSGEGEQYF. Full variable domain (outside the CDR3, taken from reference TRBV11-2 and TRBJ2-7): EAGVAQSPRYKIIEKRQSVAFWCNPISGHATLYWYQQILGQGPKLLIQFQNNGVVDDSQLPKDRFSAERLKGVDSTLKIQPAKLEDSAVYLCASSSTSGEGEQYFGPGTRLTVT.

As concerns this clone: One end of the junction varies from germline; a read error may be responsible. The V gene is TRBV7-7, the J gene TRBJ2-2, with 7 bases that match TRBD1. CDR1 is SSHAT, CDR2 FNYEAQ, per germline (reference sequence). This CDR3 spans 15 amino acids. The CDR3 DNA follows: TGTGCTAGCAGCTCTCGGACAGGCGGCACCGGGGAGCTGTTTTTT. Translated: CASSSRTGGTGELFF.